The 28 T cell receptor beta chains listed next were all sequenced from one sample in a study of CD8+ T cells in alopecia areata. After isolation, RNA underwent reverse transcription to generate cDNA as the sequencing template. TCRdb's table, derived via immunoSEQ multiplex PCR, lists solely in-frame clones and lacks some. The sample includes 100,000 to 150,000 clones, around 48% of them seen just once. Sample: NKG2D-low CD8+ T cells sorted from blood. Every receptor here comes from a human donor with alopecia areata.

This clone was seen a few times. V usage is TRBV28 and J usage is TRBJ1-1, with TRBD1 as a possible D gene (5 bases). The CDR3 totals 13 residues. V lost 4 bases, J lost 4 bases, and 10 bases lay in between. Germline CDR1 MDHEN, CDR2 SYDVKM. The CDR3 nucleotides read TGTGCCAGCAGTTGGGGCGGCCTCACTGAAGCTTTCTTT. This sequence encodes CASSWGGLTEAFF.

V gene TRBV29-1 combines with J gene TRBJ2-7, with 9 nucleotides matching TRBD2. Germline V CDR1 and CDR2: SQVTM, ANQGSEA. The CDR3 has 14 residues. J gave up 1 base and V 5 bases, and 6 bases lay outside the gene matches. The CDR3 DNA sequence: TGCAGCGTTACTTCTAGCGGGACGTCCTACGAGCAGTACTTC. Residues: CSVTSSGTSYEQYF.

This clone has more than one count but fewer than ten. The chain joins TRBV5-1 to TRBJ2-1; D is unresolved. CDR1 is SGHRS and CDR2 is YFSETQ in the germline V gene. The CDR3 covers 12 residues. V was shortened by 2 bases and J by 7 bases, with 7 bases between the two germline ends. The CDR3 region is CASSFAENEQFF. CDR3 coding DNA: TGCGCCAGCAGCTTTGCAGAAAATGAGCAGTTCTTC.

This chain links TRBV29-1 with TRBJ2-3; D may be TRBD1 or TRBD2 (5 bases each). Germline V gene lookup returns CDR1 SQVTM and CDR2 ANQGSEA. CDR3 size: 12 residues. The V end lost 7 bases, the J end lost 5 bases, and 13 bases lay between the germline ends. DNA of the CDR3: TGCAGCGCCGAGGGGATGGGAGATACGCAGTATTTT. Residues: CSAEGMGDTQYF.

The count of this clone is one. The chain joins TRBV7-2 to TRBJ2-2; D is unclear. From germline, CDR1 is SGHTA and CDR2 FQGNSA. CDR3 size: 15 residues. Trimming stripped 1 base from V and 3 bases from J, with 9 bases between. The CDR3 DNA is TGTGCCAGCAGCTTAGGAGCGTTTTACACCGGGGAGCTGTTTTTT. Translation: CASSLGAFYTGELFF. The full variable domain, completed using reference TRBV7-2 and TRBJ2-2, is GAGVSQSPSNKVTEKGKDVELRCDPISGHTALYWYRQSLGQGLEFLIYFQGNSAPDKSGLPSDRFSAERTGGSVSTLTIQRTQQEDSAVYLCASSLGAFYTGELFFGEGSRLTVL.

The chain joins TRBV5-1 to TRBJ2-7; 9 bases are shared with TRBD1. This CDR3 is 14 amino acids long. J gave up 5 bases and V 0 bases, and 3 bases lay outside the gene matches. From germline, CDR1 is SGHRS and CDR2 YFSETQ. The CDR3 sequence is CASSLGTGDNEQYF. The CDR3 nucleotides are TGCGCCAGCAGCTTGGGGACAGGGGACAACGAGCAGTACTTC.

As regards this clone: This specimen includes other DNA sequences encoding the same CDR3. V is TRBV28 and J is TRBJ2-7; D unclear. This CDR3 spans 10 amino acids. Germline loops: CDR1 MDHEN, CDR2 SYDVKM. The V gene lost 5 bases and the J gene lost 4 bases, with 3 bases spanning the gap. The CDR3, as DNA: TGTGCCAGCAGTACGTACGAGCAGTACTTC. Translating it yields CASSTYEQYF.

This clone was counted only a few times. This sample also contains other DNA sequences that code for the same CDR3. The chain links TRBV20-1 to TRBJ2-7; 7 bases fit TRBD1. There are 11 residues in the CDR3. V gave up 6 bases and J gave up 3 bases; unmatched junction bases: 2. In germline, CDR1 is DFQATT, CDR2 SNEGSKA (reference sequence). DNA of the CDR3: TGCAGTGCCCGGGACAGCTACGAGCAGTACTTC. Translation gives CSARDSYEQYF.

J is TRBJ1-1 and V is TRBV29-1, with 7 positions matching TRBD1. CDR1 is SQVTM, CDR2 ANQGSEA, per germline. With 1 base clipped from V and 9 bases from J, the junction kept 11 bases outside the gene matches. The CDR3 is 14 residues long. CDR3 loop: CSVEAAMGQSKAFF. The DNA of the CDR3 is TGCAGCGTTGAAGCAGCTATGGGACAGTCTAAAGCTTTCTTT.

The V gene is TRBV25-1, the J gene TRBJ1-3; D perhaps matches TRBD1 (5 bases). V lost 4 bases to trimming and J lost 0 bases, with 7 bases between them. The germline CDR1 and CDR2 sequences are MGHDK and SYGVNS. This CDR3 spans 14 amino acids. Written as DNA, the CDR3 is TGTGCCAGCAGTGCCGGGGCCTCTGGAAACACCATATATTTT. It specifies CASSAGASGNTIYF.

The chain joins TRBV4-3 to TRBJ2-3, with TRBD2 identical over 9 bases. Per the germline V gene, CDR1 is LGHNA and CDR2 is YSLEER. The CDR3 loop spans 14 amino acids. V was clipped by 4 bases and J by 5 bases; unmatched bases: 4. CDR3 amino acids: CASSLAGAEDTQYF. The CDR3 DNA reads TGCGCCAGCAGCCTAGCGGGAGCAGAAGATACGCAGTATTTT.

In regard to this clone: Germline and junction disagree at one end, which may indicate a read error. V usage is TRBV30 and J usage is TRBJ2-5; TRBD2 matches at 11 bases. This CDR3 has 15 amino acids. Germline CDR1 and CDR2: GTSNPN and SVGIG (reference sequence). In DNA form, the CDR3 reads TGCGCACTATGGGCTAGCGGGGGGCCGGGGGAGACCCAGTACTTC. Encoded protein: CALWASGGPGETQYF.

The chain is built from TRBV7-9 and TRBJ1-6; D might be TRBD1 (6 bases). Trimming took off 3 bases at V and 10 bases at J, with 13 bases between the two ends. The CDR3 runs to 14 residues. Germline lookup yields CDR1 SEHNR and CDR2 FQNEAQ (reference sequence). The CDR3 is CASSLTEGGSPLHF. CDR3 bases: TGTGCCAGCAGCTTGACCGAGGGGGGCTCACCCCTCCACTTT.

This chain connects TRBV27 to TRBJ2-3; the D gene could be TRBD1 or TRBD2 (5 bases each). The CDR3 contains 17 residues. CDR1 and CDR2 (germline): MNHEY, SMNVEV (reference sequence). V lost 5 bases and J 2 bases, leaving 20 bases between the germline ends. DNA for the CDR3: TGTGCCAGCAGTACCACCGGGACGGCTCTATACACAGATACGCAGTATTTT. As protein: CASSTTGTALYTDTQYF.

This clone was counted once. The chain combines TRBV6-6 with TRBJ2-5, with TRBD1 identical over 9 bases. CDR3 length equals 16 residues. Germline V gene lookup returns CDR1 MNHNY and CDR2 SVGAGI (reference sequence). With 4 bases clipped from V and 5 bases from J, the junction kept 11 bases outside the gene matches. The CDR3 loop reads CASSFPRGTGIETQYF. CDR3 sequence (DNA): TGTGCCAGCAGTTTCCCCCGAGGGACAGGGATCGAGACCCAGTACTTC.

The rearrangement joins TRBV29-1 to TRBJ1-2; 9 bases align to TRBD1. After removal of 3 bases from V and 8 bases from J, the junction contained 1 base not matched to a gene. The CDR3 is 11 residues long. Germline CDR1 and CDR2: SQVTM and ANQGSEA. The CDR3 is CSVDDRGGYTF. The CDR3 DNA is TGCAGCGTTGACGACAGGGGGGGCTACACCTTC.

The chain couples TRBV9 to TRBJ2-5; D ambiguous. The germline V and J ends were trimmed by 3 bases and 1 base, with 7 bases remaining between them. The germline gives CDR1 SGDLS, CDR2 YYNGEE. The CDR3 covers 13 residues. CDR3 amino acids: CASSERIQETQYF. The CDR3 nucleotides are TGTGCCAGCAGCGAACGGATCCAAGAGACCCAGTACTTC.

The chain combines TRBV28 with TRBJ2-7, with D uncertain. V gave up 6 bases and J gave up 9 bases, with 12 bases separating them. CDR1 and CDR2 from the germline V gene are MDHEN and SYDVKM. The CDR3 totals 11 residues. CDR3 nucleotide sequence: TGTGCCAGCAGCGCCTTTCGGCCGCAGTACTTC. Amino acid sequence: CASSAFRPQYF.

This clone was seen a few times. The V gene is TRBV29-1, the J gene TRBJ2-1; 14 nucleotides line up with TRBD2. This CDR3 region has 16 residues. V lost 6 bases and J lost 4; bases outside the gene matches: 8. Germline CDR1 and CDR2: SQVTM and ANQGSEA. CDR3 protein: CSVWGLAGVRYNEQFF. CDR3 DNA sequence: TGCAGCGTCTGGGGACTAGCGGGAGTTAGGTACAATGAGCAGTTCTTC.

This chain connects TRBV29-1 to TRBJ1-1; 7 bases agree with TRBD1. CDR3 length: 12 residues. CDR1 is SQVTM and CDR2 is ANQGSEA in the germline V gene. Trimming removed 3 bases from V and 7 bases from J; junction bases left unmatched: 5. CDR3 nucleotides: TGCAGCGTTGAGACCGGGACAGTTGAAGCTTTCTTT. Encoded protein: CSVETGTVEAFF.

CDR3: CASKRAAESSYEQYF. CDR3 nucleotide sequence: TGTGCCAGCAAGCGTGCAGCGGAGAGCTCCTACGAGCAGTACTTC. This chain connects TRBV28 to TRBJ2-7; tentative D call: TRBD2 (5 bases). V was cut by 7 bases and J by 0 bases, with 16 bases left in between. Germline values: CDR1 MDHEN, CDR2 SYDVKM. This CDR3 is built from 15 residues. Looking up the rest from reference TRBV28 and TRBJ2-7 gives the full variable domain: DVKVTQSSRYLVKRTGEKVFLECVQDMDHENMFWYRQDPGLGLRLIYFSYDVKMKEKGDIPEGYSVSREKKERFSLILESASTNQTSMYLCASKRAAESSYEQYFGPGTRLTVT.

The chain links TRBV5-4 to TRBJ2-5, with D perhaps matching TRBD2 (7 bases). V was shortened by 4 bases and J by 2 bases, with 15 bases between the two germline ends. This CDR3 spans 15 amino acids. In germline, CDR1 is SGHNT, CDR2 YYREEE (reference sequence). Here the CDR3 reads CASSRRAGAQETQYF. The CDR3 DNA reads TGTGCCAGCAGCCGCCGGGCGGGGGCACAAGAGACCCAGTACTTC.

This clone was observed a few times. V gene TRBV30 combines with J gene TRBJ2-1; unclear D gene. V gave up 1 base and J gave up 6 bases, with 7 bases separating them. Germline V gene data show CDR1 as GTSNPN and CDR2 as SVGIG (reference sequence). CDR3 length: 12 amino acids. CDR3 sequence: CAWSDQFNEQFF. For the CDR3, the DNA is TGTGCCTGGAGTGACCAGTTCAATGAGCAGTTCTTC.

This chain links TRBV29-1 with TRBJ1-1; possible D gene TRBD1, 6 bases. The V gene lost 7 bases and the J gene lost 4 bases, with 16 bases spanning the gap. The CDR3 sequence is 13 residues long. The V gene's germline CDR1 is SQVTM and CDR2 ANQGSEA. The CDR3 bases are TGCAGCGCAACACAGGGTGCGACCACTGAAGCTTTCTTT. Protein sequence: CSATQGATTEAFF.

This sequence joins TRBV29-1 and TRBJ2-5, with 16 bases matching TRBD2. Germline V gives CDR1 SQVTM, CDR2 ANQGSEA. V was clipped by 6 bases and J by 5 bases; unmatched bases: 6. The CDR3 loop spans 15 amino acids. CDR3: CSVGTSGRVGETQYF. The CDR3 bases are TGCAGCGTCGGGACTAGCGGGAGGGTAGGGGAGACCCAGTACTTC.

The CDR3 coding sequence is TGTGCCTGGAGTCCAGGGAGCAATCAGCCCCAGCATTTT. It is translated as CAWSPGSNQPQHF. The chain combines TRBV30 with TRBJ1-5; a weak D match, TRBD1 (5 bases). The CDR3 is 13 residues long. V shed 2 bases and J shed 1 base, with 6 bases lying between them. The germline CDR1 and CDR2 sequences are GTSNPN and SVGIG (reference sequence).

A remark on this clone: The same CDR3 is also encoded by other DNA sequences in this sample. The gene calls are TRBV29-1 and TRBJ2-1, with D unresolved. Germline CDR1 and CDR2: SQVTM and ANQGSEA. The V end lost 0 bases, the J end lost 4 bases, and 1 base lay between the germline ends. The CDR3 is 11 residues long. The CDR3 DNA sequence: TGCAGCGTTGAAGAGTACAATGAGCAGTTCTTC. Amino acid sequence: CSVEEYNEQFF.

This clone was detected a few times. The CDR3 here is CASSSRRSQETQYF. As DNA, the CDR3 is TGTGCCAGCAGCTCTAGGCGAAGCCAAGAGACCCAGTACTTC. The chain is built from TRBV7-9 and TRBJ2-5; D not certain. The length of the CDR3 is 14 residues. CDR1 SEHNR and CDR2 FQNEAQ come from the germline V gene (reference sequence). Between the trimmed V and J ends, which lost 4 bases and 1 base, there was a span of 10 bases.